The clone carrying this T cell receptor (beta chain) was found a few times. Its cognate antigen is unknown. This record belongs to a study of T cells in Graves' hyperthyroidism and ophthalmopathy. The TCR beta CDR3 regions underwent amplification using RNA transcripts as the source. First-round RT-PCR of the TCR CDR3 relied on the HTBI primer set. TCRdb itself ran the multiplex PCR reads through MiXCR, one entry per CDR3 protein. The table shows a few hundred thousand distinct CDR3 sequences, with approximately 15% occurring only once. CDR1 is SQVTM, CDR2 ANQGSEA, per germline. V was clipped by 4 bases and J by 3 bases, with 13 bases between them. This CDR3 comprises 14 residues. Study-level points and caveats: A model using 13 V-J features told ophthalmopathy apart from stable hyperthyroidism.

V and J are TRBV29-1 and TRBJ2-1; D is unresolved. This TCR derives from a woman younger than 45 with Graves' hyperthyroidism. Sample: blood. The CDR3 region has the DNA TGCAGCGTTGTGAGGACCTCCGTCTACAATGAGCAGTTCTTC. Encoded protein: CSVVRTSVYNEQFF.